The rows below give T cell receptor beta chains drawn from one sample of a study of blood T cells in healthy people across ages. TCRdb analysed the 5' RACE reads with MiXCR anew, one entry per CDR3 protein. The table has about 780,000 distinct CDR3 sequences, around 68% seen once. The sequenced material came from blood. These receptor sequences come from a man aged 25-45 years in good health. Both conserved end residues are trimmed from each CDR3. A D gene is named only where the DNA matches it firmly.

d_gene: -
j_gene: TRBJ2-1
v_gene: TRBV4-3
len: 11
CDR3aa: ASSQALADEQF

d_gene: -
j_gene: TRBJ2-1
v_gene: TRBV18
len: 10
CDR3aa: ASSPGYSEQF

d_gene: TRBD2
j_gene: TRBJ2-3
v_gene: TRBV24-1
len: 12
CDR3aa: ATSDGLAGDTQY

d_gene: -
j_gene: TRBJ2-1
v_gene: TRBV10-3
len: 10
CDR3aa: AIMEAGNEQF

d_gene: -
j_gene: TRBJ1-3
v_gene: TRBV12-3/TRBV12-4
len: 12
CDR3aa: ASSLGSTGNTIY

d_gene: -
j_gene: TRBJ2-1
v_gene: TRBV27
len: 13
CDR3aa: ASSLGGPTYNEQF

d_gene: -
j_gene: TRBJ2-3
v_gene: TRBV9
len: 13
CDR3aa: ASSVRGRSTDTQY

d_gene: TRBD1
j_gene: TRBJ2-1
v_gene: TRBV18
len: 16
CDR3aa: ASSTSSWTGGSYNEQF

d_gene: TRBD2
j_gene: TRBJ2-3
v_gene: TRBV4-3
len: 16
CDR3aa: ASSQDPGPSGASDTQY

d_gene: -
j_gene: TRBJ1-2
v_gene: TRBV4-3
len: 15
CDR3aa: ASSQEEGFNAYYGYT

d_gene: TRBD2
j_gene: TRBJ2-1
v_gene: TRBV9
len: 14
CDR3aa: ASSPSPSGATNEQF

d_gene: TRBD2
j_gene: -
v_gene: TRBV10-3
len: 16
CDR3aa: AISDSGLAGLKEETQY

d_gene: TRBD1
j_gene: TRBJ2-1
v_gene: TRBV2
len: 13
CDR3aa: ATPLVGQGDNEQF

d_gene: TRBD2
j_gene: TRBJ2-4
v_gene: TRBV20-1
len: 15
CDR3aa: SARDPISGGRGGIQY

d_gene: -
j_gene: TRBJ2-7
v_gene: TRBV28
len: 10
CDR3aa: ATGRVPYEQY

d_gene: -
j_gene: TRBJ1-3
v_gene: TRBV9
len: 13
CDR3aa: ASSGDGFSGNTIY

d_gene: -
j_gene: TRBJ2-1
v_gene: TRBV28
len: 11
CDR3aa: ATLQGSGNEQF

d_gene: -
j_gene: TRBJ1-6
v_gene: TRBV9
len: 11
CDR3aa: ASSAAPLSPLH

d_gene: -
j_gene: TRBJ1-1
v_gene: TRBV29-1
len: 11
CDR3aa: SVENRVNTEAF

d_gene: -
j_gene: TRBJ2-1
v_gene: TRBV14
len: 13
CDR3aa: ASSQGLGGVEEQF

d_gene: TRBD2
j_gene: TRBJ2-1
v_gene: TRBV29-1
len: 13
CDR3aa: SAYPSGGSYNEQF

d_gene: -
j_gene: TRBJ2-1
v_gene: TRBV25-1
len: 10
CDR3aa: ASSNQGFEQF

d_gene: TRBD1
j_gene: TRBJ2-7
v_gene: TRBV7-9
len: 11
CDR3aa: ASNRGQDYEQY

d_gene: -
j_gene: TRBJ2-3
v_gene: TRBV7-9
len: 13
CDR3aa: ASSWYGPSTDTQY

d_gene: TRBD1
j_gene: TRBJ2-7
v_gene: TRBV20-1
len: 14
CDR3aa: SARSLGTGDSYEQY

d_gene: -
j_gene: TRBJ2-7
v_gene: TRBV29-1
len: 14
CDR3aa: SVEDRERDRSYEQY

d_gene: -
j_gene: TRBJ2-2
v_gene: TRBV10-3
len: 10
CDR3aa: AISAGPGELF

d_gene: -
j_gene: TRBJ1-5
v_gene: TRBV28
len: 12
CDR3aa: ASRGGRGNQPQH

d_gene: -
j_gene: TRBJ2-1
v_gene: TRBV7-8
len: 13
CDR3aa: ASSWATPAHNEQF

d_gene: -
j_gene: TRBJ1-6
v_gene: TRBV20-1
len: 10
CDR3aa: SAQALVTPLH

d_gene: -
j_gene: TRBJ2-5
v_gene: TRBV7-3
len: 12
CDR3aa: ASSLGLIQETQY

d_gene: -
j_gene: TRBJ2-7
v_gene: TRBV7-2
len: 12
CDR3aa: ASSFLASSYEQY

d_gene: TRBD2
j_gene: TRBJ2-1
v_gene: TRBV27
len: 13
CDR3aa: ASSFTSGRMNEQF

d_gene: TRBD1
j_gene: TRBJ1-2
v_gene: TRBV10-3
len: 13
CDR3aa: AISESRDRVYGYT

d_gene: TRBD2
j_gene: TRBJ2-1
v_gene: TRBV2
len: 12
CDR3aa: ASNRLAGELEQF